The T cell receptor (beta chain) under discussion was sequenced for a study of T cell responses to AZD1222 COVID-19 vaccine. Notes on the study in general: The breadth and depth of Spike-specific TCRs increased once two AZD1222 doses had been given. Repertoires in all cases were sampled only once the peak T cell response had passed. In the spike-specific TCR repertoire, nearly half reportedly target unmutated variant regions.

A remark on this clone: As yet, its antigen is unknown.

The method was immunoSEQ multiplex PCR; TCRdb's version includes in-frame clones alone and lacks a portion of them. The table includes tens of thousands of clones, roughly 88% detected once. The length of the CDR3 is 18 residues. The ends lost 1 base at V and 0 bases at J; junction bases unmatched: 8. Germline V gene lookup returns CDR1 LGHDT and CDR2 YNNKEL (reference sequence). This sequence was found in an adult in good health. The V gene is TRBV3-1 (or the pseudogene TRBV3-2), the J gene TRBJ2-4; 8 bases map to TRBD2. Sequencing was performed on peripheral blood, taken on day 0 of MenACWY control vaccination. The CDR3 sequence: CASSQGERGRIAKNIQYF. CDR3 coding DNA: TGTGCCAGCAGCCAAGGTGAGCGGGGGCGTATAGCCAAAAACATTCAGTACTTC.